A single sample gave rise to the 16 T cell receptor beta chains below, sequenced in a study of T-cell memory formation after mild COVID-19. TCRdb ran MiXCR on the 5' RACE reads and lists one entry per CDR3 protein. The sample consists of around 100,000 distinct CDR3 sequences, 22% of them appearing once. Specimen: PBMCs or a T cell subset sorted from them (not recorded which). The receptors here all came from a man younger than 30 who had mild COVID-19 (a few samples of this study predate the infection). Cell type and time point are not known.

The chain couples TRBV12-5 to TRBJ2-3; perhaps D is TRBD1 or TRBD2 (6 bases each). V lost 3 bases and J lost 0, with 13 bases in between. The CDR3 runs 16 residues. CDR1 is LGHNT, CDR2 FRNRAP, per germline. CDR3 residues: CASGFWGASSTDTQYF. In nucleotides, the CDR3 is TGTGCTAGTGGTTTTTGGGGGGCATCCAGCACAGATACGCAGTATTTT.

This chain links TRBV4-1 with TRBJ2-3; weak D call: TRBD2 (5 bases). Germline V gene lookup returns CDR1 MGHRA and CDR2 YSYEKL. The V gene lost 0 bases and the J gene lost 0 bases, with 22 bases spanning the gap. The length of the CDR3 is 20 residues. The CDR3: CASSQDPGILIGSSTDTQYF. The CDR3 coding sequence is TGCGCCAGCAGCCAAGATCCGGGAATTTTGATAGGCTCTAGCACAGATACGCAGTATTTT.

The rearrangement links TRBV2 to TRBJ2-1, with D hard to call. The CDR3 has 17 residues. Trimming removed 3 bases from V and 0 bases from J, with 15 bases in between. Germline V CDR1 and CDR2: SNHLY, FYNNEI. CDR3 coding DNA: TGTGCCAGCAGTGATCGGGCAGGAAAATACTCCTACAATGAGCAGTTCTTC. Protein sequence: CASSDRAGKYSYNEQFF. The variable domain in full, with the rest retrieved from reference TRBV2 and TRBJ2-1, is EPEVTQTPSHQVTQMGQEVILRCVPISNHLYFYWYRQILGQKVEFLVSFYNNEISEKSEIFDDQFSVERPDGSNFTLKIRSTKLEDSAMYFCASSDRAGKYSYNEQFFGPGTRLTVL.

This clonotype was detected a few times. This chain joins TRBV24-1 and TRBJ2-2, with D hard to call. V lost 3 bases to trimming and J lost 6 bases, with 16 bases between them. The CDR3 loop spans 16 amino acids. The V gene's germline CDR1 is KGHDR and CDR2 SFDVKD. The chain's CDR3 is CATSDGDSIDPGELFF. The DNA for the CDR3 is TGTGCCACCAGTGATGGGGATTCGATCGACCCCGGGGAGCTGTTTTTT.

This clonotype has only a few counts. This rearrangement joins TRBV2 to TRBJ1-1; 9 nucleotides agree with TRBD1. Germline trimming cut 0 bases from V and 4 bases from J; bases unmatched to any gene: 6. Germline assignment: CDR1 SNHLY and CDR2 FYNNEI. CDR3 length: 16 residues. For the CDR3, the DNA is TGTGCCAGCAGTGAAGCGGGACAGGGTAAAGGCACTGAAGCTTTCTTT. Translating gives CASSEAGQGKGTEAFF.

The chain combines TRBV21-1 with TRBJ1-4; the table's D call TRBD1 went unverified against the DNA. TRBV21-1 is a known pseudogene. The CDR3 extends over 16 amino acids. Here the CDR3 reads CASTLQGGDSNEKLFF. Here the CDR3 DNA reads TGTGCCAGCACCCTTCAGGGGGGGGACAGTAATGAAAAACTGTTTTTT.

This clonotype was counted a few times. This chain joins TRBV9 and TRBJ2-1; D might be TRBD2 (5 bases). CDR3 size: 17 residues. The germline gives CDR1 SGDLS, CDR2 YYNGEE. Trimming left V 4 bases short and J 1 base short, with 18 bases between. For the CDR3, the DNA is TGTGCCAGCAGCCTCGCTTTTCGGGAAGGATCCTACAATGAGCAGTTCTTC. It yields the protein CASSLAFREGSYNEQFF.

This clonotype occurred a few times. The CDR3 reads CASSRTGNSYEQYV. The CDR3 region has the DNA TGTGCCAGCAGCCGGACAGGGAACTCCTACGAGCAGTACGTC. The rearrangement links TRBV28 to TRBJ2-7; 8 bases are a match to TRBD1. The CDR3 sequence is 14 residues long. Germline V gene sequence: CDR1 MDHEN, CDR2 SYDVKM. V shed 6 bases and J 0 bases; nucleotides not matched to a gene: 4.

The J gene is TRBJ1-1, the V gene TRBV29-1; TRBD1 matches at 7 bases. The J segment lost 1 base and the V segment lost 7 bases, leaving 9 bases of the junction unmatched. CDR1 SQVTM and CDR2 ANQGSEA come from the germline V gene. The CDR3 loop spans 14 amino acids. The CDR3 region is CSACTGASNTEAFF. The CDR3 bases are TGCAGCGCCTGTACAGGGGCCTCGAACACTGAAGCTTTCTTT.

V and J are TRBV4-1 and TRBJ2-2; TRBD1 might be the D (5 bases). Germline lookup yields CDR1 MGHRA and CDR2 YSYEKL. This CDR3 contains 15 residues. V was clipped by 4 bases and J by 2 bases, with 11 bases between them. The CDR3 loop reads CASSRNQGNTGELFF. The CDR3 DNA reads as TGCGCCAGCAGCCGTAACCAGGGTAACACCGGGGAGCTGTTTTTT.

The CDR3 nucleotides read TGTGCCAGCAGTTCAGGGCCTAGAAGTAAGCAGTTCTTC. Translation gives CASSSGPRSKQFF. The V call is TRBV6-5, the J call TRBJ2-1; D possibly corresponds to TRBD1 (5 bases). Trimming pared 4 bases from V and 11 bases from J, leaving 15 bases between. Germline CDR1 is MNHEY and CDR2 is SVGAGI. The CDR3 is 13 amino acids.

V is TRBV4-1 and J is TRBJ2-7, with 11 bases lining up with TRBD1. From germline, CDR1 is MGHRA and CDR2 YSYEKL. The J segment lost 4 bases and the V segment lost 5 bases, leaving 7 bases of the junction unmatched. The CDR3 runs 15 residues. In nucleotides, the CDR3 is TGCGCCAGCAGCTACCGGACAGGGGGCGGATACGAGCAGTACGTC. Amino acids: CASSYRTGGGYEQYV.

The CDR3 DNA sequence: TGTGCCAGCAGTTTCCTTGATCACAGGGGTTTCGGGGAGCTGTTTTTT. The encoded protein is CASSFLDHRGFGELFF. The chain recombines TRBV27 with TRBJ2-2, with 7 bases fitting TRBD1. The CDR3 loop spans 16 amino acids. With V trimmed by 3 bases and J by 7 bases, 11 bases remained unmatched. Per germline, CDR1 MNHEY and CDR2 SMNVEV (reference sequence).

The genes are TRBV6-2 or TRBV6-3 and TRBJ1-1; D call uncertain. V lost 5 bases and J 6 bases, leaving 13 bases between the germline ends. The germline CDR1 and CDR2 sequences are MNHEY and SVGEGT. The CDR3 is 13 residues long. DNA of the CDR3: TGTGCCAGCAGTCTTCATGGGCGGGCTGAAGCTTTCTTT. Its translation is CASSLHGRAEAFF.

CDR3 in DNA: TGCGCCAGCAACCGACAGACAGGGGGCAGTGAGCAGTTCTTC. Protein sequence: CASNRQTGGSEQFF. The chain links TRBV10-2 to TRBJ2-1; the match to TRBD1 covers 10 bases. Trimming at V came to 7 bases and at J to 9 bases, leaving 9 bases not matched to a gene. The germline gives CDR1 WSHSY, CDR2 SAAADI. The CDR3 runs to 14 residues.

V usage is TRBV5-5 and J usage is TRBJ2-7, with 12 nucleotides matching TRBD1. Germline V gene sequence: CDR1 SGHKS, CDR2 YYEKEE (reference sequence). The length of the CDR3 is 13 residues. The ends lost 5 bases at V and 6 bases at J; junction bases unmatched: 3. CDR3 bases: TGTGCCAGCAGGAGGGGACAGGGGGCCGAGCAGTACGTC. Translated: CASRRGQGAEQYV.